This T cell receptor beta chain was profiled in a study of Ad26.COV2.S vaccination and SARS-CoV-2 variants. Whole-study context: Intramuscularly, Ad26.COV2.S was given either once or twice, 56 days apart.

The data were produced by immunoSEQ multiplex PCR, yet TCRdb's version contains in-frame clones alone and is incomplete. The sample lists 320,000 or so clones; 90% were seen once. Noted treatment: approximately 18 received Ad26.COV2.S at low or high dose, single or two shots; 5 received placebo; per-sample allocation not given. Each sample was drawn 63 days after the first injection (of vaccine or placebo). In the vaccine, an Ad26 vector expressed the SARS-CoV-2 spike of the Wuhan strain. This CDR3 comprises 19 residues. V was clipped by 5 bases and J by 4 bases, with 29 bases between them. Germline V gene lookup returns CDR1 LNHDA and CDR2 SQIVND (reference sequence). Concerning this clone: What it binds is unknown.

Study conclusions and caveats: The TCR-based breadth and depth measures might underestimate overall T cell responses. The study found similar non-spike TCR breadth in vaccine and placebo recipients.

The sequences come from peripheral blood, collected in a trial of Ad26.COV2.S vaccine versus placebo. The chain has TRBV19 and TRBJ2-5, with a tentative D call TRBD2 (6 bases). This clonotype was obtained from a person between 18 and 65 years old who received the Ad26.COV2.S COVID-19 vaccine or a placebo. This chain's CDR3 is CASSFLPMRDELGRETQYF. The CDR3 nucleotides are TGTGCCAGTAGTTTCTTGCCGATGCGGGATGAACTAGGGCGAGAGACCCAGTACTTC.